The T cell receptor (beta chain) under discussion was sequenced for a study of metastatic and nonmetastatic thyroid tumors. As for the study in general: The authors compared repertoires across blood and tumor or nodule tissue from malignant and benign thyroid patients.

No treatment had been given to any patient before thyroid surgery. Study-level findings and limits: When malignant thyroid tumors were compared with benign nodules, TCR beta diversity was reportedly significantly higher in the malignant tumors. This held in both blood and tumor samples.

CDR1 is MGHRA, CDR2 YSYEKL, per germline. This CDR3 spans 16 amino acids. Trimming cost V 0 bases and J 9 bases, with 18 bases left between them. This clone has a count of ten or more. The antigen is unknown. TCRdb reprocessed the PCR reads using MiXCR. The sample lists 20,000 to 30,000 clones; 13% were seen once. The sequenced sample was blood. The V call is TRBV4-1, the J call TRBJ2-1, with D perhaps matching TRBD1 (5 bases). The sequence was collected from a female donor with papillary thyroid cancer or a benign thyroid nodule (not recorded which). Some clones in this sample may be carry-over from other donors' samples. CDR3 loop: CASSQDGAGPGREQFF. Written as DNA, the CDR3 is TGCGCCAGCAGCCAAGATGGGGCAGGGCCTGGACGTGAGCAGTTCTTC.